These 25 T cell receptor beta chains came from one sample sequenced in a study of blood T cell repertoires in COVID-19. Assay used: immunoSEQ multiplex PCR; TCRdb lists only in-frame clones, some missing. The table has 130,000 to 150,000 clones, under 90% seen once. The specimen sequenced was peripheral blood. Source of these receptors: a man between 65 and 80 years old who had recovered from COVID-19.

J is TRBJ1-2 and V is TRBV3-1 (or the pseudogene TRBV3-2); D is unclear. Trimming removed 0 bases from V and 9 bases from J, with 17 bases in between. The CDR3 spans 15 residues. The germline V gene has CDR1 LGHDT and CDR2 YNNKEL (reference sequence). The CDR3 protein is CASSQEEVGGMSYTF. CDR3 sequence (DNA): TGTGCCAGCAGCCAAGAGGAGGTGGGAGGGATGAGCTACACCTTC.

Here the CDR3 reads CASSLGIGNEKLFF. The CDR3 nucleotides read TGTGCCAGCAGTCTGGGCATAGGTAATGAAAAACTGTTTTTT. V and J are TRBV28 and TRBJ1-4; D is uncertain. Per the germline V gene, CDR1 is MDHEN and CDR2 is SYDVKM. Deletions cut 5 bases from V and 4 bases from J, with 11 bases between. This CDR3 is built from 14 residues.

V is TRBV6-2 or TRBV6-3 and J is TRBJ2-7, with no clear D. The ends were cut back, 5 bases at V and 4 bases at J, with 15 bases in the middle. Germline V gives CDR1 MNHEY, CDR2 SVGEGT. The CDR3 is 14 residues long. The CDR3 DNA sequence: TGTGCCAGCAGTCCATACGCCCTAGGTTACGAGCAGTACTTC. This sequence encodes CASSPYALGYEQYF.

The V call is TRBV7-2, the J call TRBJ1-2; 11 bases are shared with TRBD1. The trim removed 4 bases at V and 8 bases at J, leaving 9 bases unmatched. CDR1 is SGHTA and CDR2 is FQGNSA in the germline V gene. There are 15 residues in the CDR3. CDR3 protein: CASSSWTGGVDGYTF. DNA for the CDR3: TGTGCCAGCAGCTCATGGACAGGGGGCGTAGACGGCTACACCTTC.

The genes are TRBV10-1 and TRBJ2-1; D remains ambiguous. The CDR3 consists of 11 residues. In germline, CDR1 is WNHNN, CDR2 SYGVQD (reference sequence). Trimming pared 6 bases from V and 10 bases from J, leaving 10 bases between. The CDR3 DNA sequence: TGCGCCAGCAGCGTTGGTAGAGAGCAGTTCTTC. Protein product: CASSVGREQFF.

This clone has just a few counts. The CDR3 ends on some other residue instead of the conserved phenylalanine or tryptophan, so this is likely a read error. Because the CDR3's place on the DNA is in doubt, the DNA is left out and the CDR3 is given as listed by TCRdb. The V gene is TRBV12-2, the J gene TRBJ1-3. TRBV12-2 is labeled a pseudogene. The CDR3 comprises 12 residues, both ends counted. The CDR3 region is CASRVSNSSIVL.

The chain recombines TRBV18 with TRBJ2-1; maybe TRBD1 (6 bases). The germline gives CDR1 KGHSH, CDR2 LQKENI. V shed 3 bases and J shed 10 bases, with 10 bases lying between them. The CDR3 length is 12 residues. CDR3 in DNA: TGTGCCAGCTCACCGGGACAAGAAGAGCAGTTCTTC. This sequence encodes CASSPGQEEQFF.

The chain links TRBV11-3 to TRBJ2-7; a weak D match, TRBD1 (6 bases). The germline V gene encodes CDR1 SGHNT and CDR2 YENEEA. Trimming took off 5 bases at V and 6 bases at J, with 14 bases between the two ends. The CDR3 has 13 amino acids. The chain's CDR3 is CASSVDSQSEQYF. The CDR3 DNA reads TGTGCCAGCAGCGTGGACAGTCAAAGCGAGCAGTACTTC.

The chain joins TRBV30 to TRBJ2-2, with TRBD2 matching 9 bases. Trimming cost V 3 bases and J 5 bases; bases outside gene matches: 7. CDR1 and CDR2 (germline): GTSNPN, SVGIG (reference sequence). CDR3 size: 15 residues. For the CDR3, the DNA is TGTGCCTGGAGGGATGGCGGGAGGGAGACCGGGGAGCTGTTTTTT. Encoded protein: CAWRDGGRETGELFF.

V usage is TRBV5-4 and J usage is TRBJ2-2; the D gene is possibly TRBD1 (6 bases). The CDR3 has 15 amino acids. Germline V gene lookup returns CDR1 SGHNT and CDR2 YYREEE (reference sequence). V was shortened by 2 bases and J by 6 bases, with 14 bases between the two germline ends. The CDR3 loop is CASSLGQRGAGELFF. The CDR3 region has the DNA TGTGCCAGCAGCTTAGGACAGAGAGGCGCCGGGGAGCTGTTTTTT. Together with reference TRBV5-4 and TRBJ2-2, the CDR3 gives the full variable domain: ETGVTQSPTHLIKTRGQQVTLRCSSQSGHNTVSWYQQALGQGPQFIFQYYREEENGRGNFPPRFSGLQFPNYSSELNVNALELDDSALYLCASSLGQRGAGELFFGEGSRLTVL.

The V call is TRBV11-3, the J call TRBJ1-2, with TRBD1 matching 7 bases. CDR1 and CDR2 (germline): SGHNT, YENEEA. The CDR3 length is 15 residues. Trimming at V came to 7 bases and at J to 2 bases, leaving 10 bases not matched to a gene. The CDR3 sequence is CASTQGGGRNYGYTF. CDR3 in DNA: TGTGCCAGCACCCAAGGGGGCGGTAGGAACTATGGCTACACCTTC.

This chain links TRBV6-2 or TRBV6-3 with TRBJ1-2; D perhaps matches TRBD1 (5 bases). Germline V gives CDR1 MNHEY, CDR2 SVGEGT. V lost 2 bases to trimming and J lost 5 bases, with 15 bases between them. The CDR3 consists of 15 residues. For the CDR3, the DNA is TGTGCCAGCAGTTACGGCACAGGCTCCCATTATGGCTACACCTTC. It yields the protein CASSYGTGSHYGYTF.

V gene TRBV18 combines with J gene TRBJ1-1, with D possibly being TRBD1 (5 bases). The CDR3 runs 13 residues. V was trimmed by 3 bases and J by 1 base, leaving 6 bases between them. Germline CDR1 and CDR2: KGHSH and LQKENI. CDR3: CASSPQGNTEAFF. The CDR3, as DNA: TGTGCCAGCTCACCCCAGGGGAACACTGAAGCTTTCTTT.

The V and J genes are TRBV20-1 and TRBJ2-7, with a possible D match to TRBD2 (6 bases). In germline, CDR1 is DFQATT, CDR2 SNEGSKA (reference sequence). The germline V and J ends were trimmed by 6 bases and 6 bases, with 12 bases remaining between them. The length of the CDR3 is 11 residues. The CDR3 DNA follows: TGCAGTGCGCCCACTAGCACCGAGCAGTACTTC. Encoded protein: CSAPTSTEQYF.

This chain connects TRBV30 to TRBJ1-2; D ambiguous. Trimming took 5 bases from V and 7 from J, leaving 11 bases between them. The CDR3 totals 11 residues. Germline V gene lookup returns CDR1 GTSNPN and CDR2 SVGIG (reference sequence). The CDR3 region has the DNA TGTGCCTGGTCTCAAGAGTTTGGCTACACCTTC. Translation: CAWSQEFGYTF. Variable domain in full (rest from reference TRBV30 and TRBJ1-2): SQTIHQWPATLVQPVGSPLSLECTVEGTSNPNLYWYRQAAGRGLQLLFYSVGIGQISSEVPQNLSASRPQDRQFILSSKKLLLSDSGFYLCAWSQEFGYTFGSGTRLTVV.

The chain is built from TRBV7-2 and TRBJ2-2; 8 bases match TRBD2. The CDR3 has 17 residues. CDR1 and CDR2 (germline): SGHTA, FQGNSA. Unmatched junction bases numbered 6, after V lost 2 bases and J lost 1 base. CDR3 loop: CASSLLLAGLNTGELFF. In nucleotides, the CDR3 is TGTGCCAGCAGCTTATTATTAGCGGGGCTGAACACCGGGGAGCTGTTTTTT.

The chain is built from TRBV5-1 and TRBJ1-1, with D possibly being TRBD1 (6 bases). Germline loops: CDR1 SGHRS, CDR2 YFSETQ. The V gene lost 4 bases and the J gene lost 5 bases, with 12 bases spanning the gap. The CDR3 has 13 residues. In DNA form, the CDR3 reads TGCGCCAGCAGCACAACAGGGCGGACTGAAGCTTTCTTT. Its translation: CASSTTGRTEAFF.

The V and J genes are TRBV18 and TRBJ2-5, with 11 bases lining up with TRBD2. The germline CDR1 and CDR2 sequences are KGHSH and LQKENI. CDR3 length: 16 residues. After removal of 5 bases from V and 2 bases from J, the junction contained 7 bases not matched to a gene. The CDR3 loop reads CASSLRLAGTQETQYF. The CDR3 DNA follows: TGTGCCAGCTCATTACGACTAGCGGGGACTCAAGAGACCCAGTACTTC.

The chain links TRBV10-2 to TRBJ2-5; 14 nucleotides align to TRBD2. Germline values: CDR1 WSHSY, CDR2 SAAADI. The CDR3 is 16 amino acids. With 8 bases clipped from V and 2 bases from J, the junction kept 7 bases outside the gene matches. The CDR3 reads CASGSGLAGGQETQYF. The CDR3 DNA sequence: TGCGCCAGCGGCTCCGGACTAGCGGGAGGACAAGAGACCCAGTACTTC.

The rearrangement joins TRBV5-1 to TRBJ2-3; D gene unclear. The CDR3 extends over 16 amino acids. Trimming pared 4 bases from V and 0 bases from J, leaving 15 bases between. Germline-derived CDR1 and CDR2 are SGHRS and YFSETQ. CDR3 DNA: TGCGCCAGCAGCGGAACACAGATACCTAGCACAGATACGCAGTATTTT. This sequence encodes CASSGTQIPSTDTQYF.

This CDR3 is CASTDQGGGGALFF. DNA for the CDR3: TGTGCCAGTACCGATCAGGGCGGCGGGGGGGCTCTGTTCTTC. The V gene is TRBV19, the J gene TRBJ2-1; TRBD2 matches 9 bases. The CDR3 is made up of 14 amino acids. V lost 7 bases to trimming and J lost 15 bases; unmatched junction nucleotides: 16. From germline, CDR1 is LNHDA and CDR2 SQIVND (reference sequence).

This clone was counted only a few times. The chain uses TRBV7-9 and TRBJ1-3, with a tentative D call TRBD1 (6 bases). Trimming removed 5 bases at V and 4 bases at J, with 15 bases between. Germline CDR1 reads SEHNR; CDR2 reads FQNEAQ (reference sequence). The CDR3 sequence is 15 residues long. The CDR3 DNA reads as TGTGCCAGCAGCCTCCTCACAGGGTCGGGAAACACCATATATTTT. It yields the protein CASSLLTGSGNTIYF.

The V call is TRBV20-1, the J call TRBJ1-5; 7 bases are shared with TRBD1. The V segment lost 3 bases and the J segment 5 bases; nucleotides outside the gene matches: 7. CDR1 and CDR2 (germline): DFQATT, SNEGSKA (reference sequence). This CDR3 is built from 14 residues. The CDR3 sequence is CSASPGTGDQPQHF. The CDR3 DNA reads TGCAGTGCTAGTCCCGGAACAGGGGATCAGCCCCAGCATTTT.

J is TRBJ2-3 and V is TRBV4-1, with D perhaps TRBD2 (6 bases). Germline V gene sequence: CDR1 MGHRA, CDR2 YSYEKL. The CDR3 runs to 16 residues. V lost 4 bases to trimming and J lost 1 base, with 15 bases between them. In DNA, the CDR3 is TGCGCCAGCAGCCTAGGGGCGACGGGAGGCACAGATACGCAGTATTTT. It translates to CASSLGATGGTDTQYF.

This clone was picked up a small number of times. This chain uses TRBV29-1 with TRBJ1-2, with D possibly TRBD1 on 6 matching bases. The CDR3 is 14 residues long. Deletions cut 5 bases from V and 8 bases from J, with 21 bases between. The V gene's germline CDR1 is SQVTM and CDR2 ANQGSEA. CDR3 residues: CSVPSVPGQVGYTF. The CDR3, as DNA: TGCAGCGTTCCTTCTGTACCGGGACAAGTGGGCTACACCTTC.